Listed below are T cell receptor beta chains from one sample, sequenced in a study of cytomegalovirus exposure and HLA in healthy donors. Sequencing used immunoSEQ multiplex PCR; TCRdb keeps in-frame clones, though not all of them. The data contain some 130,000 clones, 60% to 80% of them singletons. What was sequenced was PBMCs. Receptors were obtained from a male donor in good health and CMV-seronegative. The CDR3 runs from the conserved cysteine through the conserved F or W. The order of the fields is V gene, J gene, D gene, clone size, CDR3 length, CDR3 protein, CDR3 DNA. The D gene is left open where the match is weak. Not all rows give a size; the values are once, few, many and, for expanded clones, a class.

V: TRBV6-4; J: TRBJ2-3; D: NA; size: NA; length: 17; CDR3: CASSDSTTAPSTDTQYF; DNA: TGTGCCAGCAGTGACTCAACGACAGCCCCTAGCACAGATACGCAGTATTTT
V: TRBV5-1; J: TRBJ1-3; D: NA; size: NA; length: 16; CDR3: CASSLAAPSSGNTIYF; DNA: TGCGCCAGCAGCTTGGCCGCACCGAGCTCTGGAAACACCATATATTTT
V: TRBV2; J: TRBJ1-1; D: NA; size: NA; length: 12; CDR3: CASSEGPRGAFF; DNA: TGTGCCAGCAGTGAGGGCCCCCGTGGAGCTTTCTTT
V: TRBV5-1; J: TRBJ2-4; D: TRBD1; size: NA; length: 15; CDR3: CASSPMGQGSSFQYF; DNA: TGCGCCAGCAGCCCGATGGGACAGGGTTCCTCGTTTCAGTACTTC
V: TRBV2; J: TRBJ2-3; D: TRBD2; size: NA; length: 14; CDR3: CASTASGGVDTQYF; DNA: TGTGCCAGCACGGCTAGCGGGGGGGTAGACACGCAGTATTTT
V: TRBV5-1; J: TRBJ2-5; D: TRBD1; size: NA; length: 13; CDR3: CASSLGQGETQYF; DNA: TGCGCCAGCAGCTTGGGACAGGGGGAGACCCAGTACTTC
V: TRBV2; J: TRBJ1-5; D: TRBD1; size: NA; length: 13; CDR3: CASRDRGARPQHF; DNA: TGTGCCAGCCGGGACAGGGGAGCAAGACCCCAGCATTTT
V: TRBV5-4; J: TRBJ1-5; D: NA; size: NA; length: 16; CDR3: CASSINGGANGQPQHF; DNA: TGTGCCAGCAGCATTAATGGGGGGGCAAACGGACAGCCCCAGCATTTT
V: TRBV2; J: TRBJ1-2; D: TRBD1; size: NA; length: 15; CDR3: CASRSGGTAVYGYTF; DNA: TGTGCCAGCAGGTCCGGCGGGACAGCGGTCTATGGCTACACCTTC
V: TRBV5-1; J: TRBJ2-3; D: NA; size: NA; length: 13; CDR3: CASGSSSADTQYF; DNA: TGCGCCAGCGGGAGTTCTAGCGCAGATACGCAGTATTTT
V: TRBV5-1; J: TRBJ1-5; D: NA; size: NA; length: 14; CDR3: CASSEGAGNQPQHF; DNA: TGCGCCAGCAGCGAAGGGGCAGGCAATCAGCCCCAGCATTTT
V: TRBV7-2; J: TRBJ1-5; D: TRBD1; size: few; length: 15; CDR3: CASSLKGQGAQPQHF; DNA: TGTGCCAGCAGCTTAAAGGGACAGGGGGCACAGCCCCAGCATTTT
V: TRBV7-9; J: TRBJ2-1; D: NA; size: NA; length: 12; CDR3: CSSSPGQNEQFF; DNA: TGTTCCAGCAGCCCCGGACAGAATGAGCAGTTCTTC
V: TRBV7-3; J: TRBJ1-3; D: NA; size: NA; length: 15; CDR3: CASSLSGVAGNTIYF; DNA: TGTGCCAGCAGCTTAAGCGGGGTGGCTGGAAACACCATATATTTT
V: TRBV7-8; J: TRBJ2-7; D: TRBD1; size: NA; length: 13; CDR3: CASSQDRSYEQYF; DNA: TGTGCCAGCAGCCAGGACAGGAGTTACGAGCAGTACTTC
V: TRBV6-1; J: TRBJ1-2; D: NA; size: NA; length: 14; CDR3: CASSAQRGNYGYTF; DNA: TGTGCCAGCAGTGCCCAGAGAGGCAACTATGGCTACACCTTC
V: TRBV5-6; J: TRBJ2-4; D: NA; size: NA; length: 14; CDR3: CASRPTGEGNIQYF; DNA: TGTGCCAGCAGGCCGACAGGGGAGGGGAACATTCAGTACTTC
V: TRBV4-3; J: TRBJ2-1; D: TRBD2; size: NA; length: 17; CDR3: CASSHRLLAGGYNEQFF; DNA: TGCGCCAGCAGCCATCGCCTTCTAGCGGGGGGGTACAATGAGCAGTTCTTC
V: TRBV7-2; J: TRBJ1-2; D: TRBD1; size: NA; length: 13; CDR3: CASSRTGLNGYTF; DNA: TGTGCCAGCAGCAGGACAGGGCTTAATGGCTACACCTTC
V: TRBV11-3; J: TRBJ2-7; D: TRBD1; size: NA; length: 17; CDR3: CASSLRGPETGSHEQYF; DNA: TGTGCCAGCAGCTTAAGGGGGCCGGAGACAGGGTCCCACGAGCAGTACTTC
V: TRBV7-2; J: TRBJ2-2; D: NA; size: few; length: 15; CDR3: CASSLSGSRAGELFF; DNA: TGTGCCAGCAGCTTAAGCGGTTCGCGGGCCGGGGAGCTGTTTTTT
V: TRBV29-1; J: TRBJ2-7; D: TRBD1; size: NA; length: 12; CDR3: CSIRDRTYEQYF; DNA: TGCAGCATCCGGGACAGAACCTACGAGCAGTACTTC
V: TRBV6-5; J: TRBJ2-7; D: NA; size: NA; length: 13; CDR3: CASSWTEDYEQYF; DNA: TGTGCCAGCAGCTGGACAGAAGACTACGAGCAGTACTTC
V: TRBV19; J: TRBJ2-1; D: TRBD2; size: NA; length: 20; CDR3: CASSIHPGLAAPPSYNEQFF; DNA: TGTGCCAGTAGTATACATCCTGGACTAGCGGCCCCACCCTCCTACAATGAGCAGTTCTTC
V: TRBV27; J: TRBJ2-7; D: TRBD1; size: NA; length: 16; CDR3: CASSSGDRADPYEQYF; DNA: TGTGCCAGCAGTTCCGGAGACAGGGCTGACCCCTACGAGCAGTACTTC
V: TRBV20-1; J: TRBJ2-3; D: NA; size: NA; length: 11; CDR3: CSEAGTDTQYF; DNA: TGCAGTGAAGCGGGCACAGATACGCAGTATTTT
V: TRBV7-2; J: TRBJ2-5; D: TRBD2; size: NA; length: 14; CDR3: CASSPWGGQETQYF; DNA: TGTGCCAGCAGCCCCTGGGGGGGGCAAGAGACCCAGTACTTC
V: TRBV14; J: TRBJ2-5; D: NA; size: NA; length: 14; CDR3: CASSHRDIQETQYF; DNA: TGTGCCAGCAGCCACCGGGACATCCAAGAGACCCAGTACTTC
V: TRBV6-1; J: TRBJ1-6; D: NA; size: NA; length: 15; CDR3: CASKDTGYYNSPLHF; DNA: TGTGCCAGCAAGGACACTGGGTACTATAATTCACCCCTCCACTTT
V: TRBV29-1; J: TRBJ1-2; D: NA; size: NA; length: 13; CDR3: CSVEEKGVYGYTF; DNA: TGCAGCGTTGAAGAAAAGGGGGTCTATGGCTACACCTTC
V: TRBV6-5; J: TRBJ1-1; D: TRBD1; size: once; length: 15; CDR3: CASSYQTGWGTEAFF; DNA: TGTGCCAGCAGTTACCAGACAGGGTGGGGAACTGAAGCTTTCTTT
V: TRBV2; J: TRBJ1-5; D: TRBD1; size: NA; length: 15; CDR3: CASSTGQGHNQPQHF; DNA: TGTGCCAGCAGTACCGGACAGGGCCACAATCAGCCCCAGCATTTT
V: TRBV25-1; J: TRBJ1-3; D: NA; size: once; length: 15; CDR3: CASSEQQGSGNTIYF; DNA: TGTGCCAGCAGTGAACAACAGGGTTCTGGAAACACCATATATTTT
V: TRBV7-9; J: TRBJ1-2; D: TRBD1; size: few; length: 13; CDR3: CASSLTGGYGYTF; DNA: TGTGCCAGCAGCCTGACAGGGGGCTATGGCTACACCTTC
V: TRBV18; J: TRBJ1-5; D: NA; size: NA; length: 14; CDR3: CASSLGLSPQPQHF; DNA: TGTGCCAGCTCACTGGGACTATCCCCGCAGCCCCAGCATTTT
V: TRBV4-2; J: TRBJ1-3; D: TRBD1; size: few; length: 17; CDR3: CASSQPGTANSGNTIYF; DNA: TGTGCCAGCAGCCAACCCGGGACAGCGAACTCTGGAAACACCATATATTTT
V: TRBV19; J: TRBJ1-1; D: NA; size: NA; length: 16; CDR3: CASSARSGKGNTEAFF; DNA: TGTGCCAGTAGTGCGAGGTCAGGGAAGGGGAACACTGAAGCTTTCTTT
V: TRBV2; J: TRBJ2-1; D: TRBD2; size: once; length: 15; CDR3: CASSESGGSYNEQFF; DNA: TGTGCCAGCAGTGAGAGCGGGGGCTCCTACAATGAGCAGTTCTTC
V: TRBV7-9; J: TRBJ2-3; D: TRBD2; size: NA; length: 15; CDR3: CASSKRGASTDTQYF; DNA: TGTGCCAGCAGCAAGCGGGGGGCTAGCACAGATACGCAGTATTTT
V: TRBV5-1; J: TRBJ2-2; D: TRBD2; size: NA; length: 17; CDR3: CASSPGAAGEHTGELFF; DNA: TGCGCCAGCAGCCCCGGGGCAGCGGGGGAGCACACCGGGGAGCTGTTTTTT
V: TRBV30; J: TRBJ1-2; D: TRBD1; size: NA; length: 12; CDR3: CAWSARGHGYTF; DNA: TGTGCCTGGAGTGCCAGGGGGCATGGCTACACCTTC
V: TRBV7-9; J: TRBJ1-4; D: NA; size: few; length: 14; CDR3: CASSAGRGERKLFF; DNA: TGTGCCAGCAGCGCCGGCAGGGGCGAGAGAAAACTGTTTTTT
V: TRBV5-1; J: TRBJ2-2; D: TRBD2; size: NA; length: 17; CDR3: CASSPGGGVANTGELFF; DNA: TGCGCCAGCAGCCCAGGCGGGGGGGTCGCGAACACCGGGGAGCTGTTTTTT
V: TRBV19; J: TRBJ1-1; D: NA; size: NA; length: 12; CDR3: CASKNLYGGAFF; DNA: TGTGCCAGTAAAAACTTATATGGCGGAGCTTTCTTT
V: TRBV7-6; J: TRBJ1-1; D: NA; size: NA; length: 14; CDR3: CASSPQPVNTEAFF; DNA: TGTGCCAGCAGCCCACAACCCGTGAACACTGAAGCTTTCTTT
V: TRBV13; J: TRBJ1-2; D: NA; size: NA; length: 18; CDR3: CASSTRPLRAGGNYGYTF; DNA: TGTGCCAGCAGCACGCGCCCCTTACGAGCGGGAGGGAACTATGGCTACACCTTC
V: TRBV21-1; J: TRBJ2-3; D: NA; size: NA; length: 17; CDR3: CASSKSASRRRTDTQYF; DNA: TGTGCCAGCAGCAAATCCGCTAGCCGGAGACGCACAGATACGCAGTATTTT
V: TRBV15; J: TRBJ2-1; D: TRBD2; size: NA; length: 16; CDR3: CATSRGGEGRRNEQFF; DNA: TGTGCCACCAGCAGAGGGGGGGAGGGGCGCCGTAATGAGCAGTTCTTC
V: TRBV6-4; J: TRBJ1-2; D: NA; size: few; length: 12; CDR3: CASSRGTYGYTF; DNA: TGTGCCAGCAGTCGGGGGACCTATGGCTACACCTTC
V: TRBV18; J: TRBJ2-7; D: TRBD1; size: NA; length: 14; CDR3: CASPERDSSYEQYF; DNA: TGTGCCAGCCCAGAACGGGACAGCTCCTACGAGCAGTACTTC
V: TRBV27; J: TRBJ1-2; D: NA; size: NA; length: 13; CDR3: CASSLNMLHGYTF; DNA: TGTGCCAGCAGTTTGAACATGCTTCACGGCTACACCTTC
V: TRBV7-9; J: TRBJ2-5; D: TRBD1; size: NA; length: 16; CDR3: CASSLPGQDPRETQYF; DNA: TGTGCCAGCAGCCTACCGGGACAGGACCCCCGAGAGACCCAGTACTTC
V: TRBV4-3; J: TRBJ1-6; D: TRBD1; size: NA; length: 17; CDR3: CASSRLLGDREGSPLHF; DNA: TGCGCCAGCAGCCGCCTTCTGGGGGACAGGGAAGGTTCACCCCTCCACTTT
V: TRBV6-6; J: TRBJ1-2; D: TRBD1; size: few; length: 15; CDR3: CASSDRTGGRYGYTF; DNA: TGTGCCAGCAGTGATCGGACAGGGGGACGTTATGGCTACACCTTC